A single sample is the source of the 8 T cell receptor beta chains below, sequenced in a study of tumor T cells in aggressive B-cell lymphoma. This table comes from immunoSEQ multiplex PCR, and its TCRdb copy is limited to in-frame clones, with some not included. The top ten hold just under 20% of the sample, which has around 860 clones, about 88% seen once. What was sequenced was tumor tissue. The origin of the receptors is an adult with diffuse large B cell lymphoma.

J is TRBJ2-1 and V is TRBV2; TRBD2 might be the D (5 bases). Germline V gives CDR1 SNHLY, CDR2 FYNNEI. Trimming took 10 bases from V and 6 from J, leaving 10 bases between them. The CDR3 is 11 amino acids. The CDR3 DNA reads TGTGCCACGGCCCGGGGCAATGAGCAGTTCTTC. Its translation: CATARGNEQFF.

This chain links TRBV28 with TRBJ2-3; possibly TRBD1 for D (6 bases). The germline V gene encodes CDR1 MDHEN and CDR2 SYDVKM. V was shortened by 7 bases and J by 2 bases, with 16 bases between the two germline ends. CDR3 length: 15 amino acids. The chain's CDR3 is CASIHSRDTTDTQYF. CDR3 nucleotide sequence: TGTGCCAGCATCCACAGCCGGGACACCACAGATACGCAGTATTTT.

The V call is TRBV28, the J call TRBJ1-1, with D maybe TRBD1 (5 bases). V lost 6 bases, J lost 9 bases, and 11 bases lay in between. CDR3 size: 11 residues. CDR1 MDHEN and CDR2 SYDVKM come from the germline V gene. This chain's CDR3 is CASRSGRQAFF. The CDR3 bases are TGTGCCAGCAGGTCAGGGAGGCAAGCTTTCTTT. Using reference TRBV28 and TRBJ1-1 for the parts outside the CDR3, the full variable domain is DVKVTQSSRYLVKRTGEKVFLECVQDMDHENMFWYRQDPGLGLRLIYFSYDVKMKEKGDIPEGYSVSREKKERFSLILESASTNQTSMYLCASRSGRQAFFGQGTRLTVV.

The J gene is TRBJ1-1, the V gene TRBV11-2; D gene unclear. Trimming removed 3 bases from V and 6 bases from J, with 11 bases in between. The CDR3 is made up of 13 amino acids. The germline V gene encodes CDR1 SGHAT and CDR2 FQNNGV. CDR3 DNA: TGTGCCAGCAGCTTGACCGGGTACTCTGAAGCTTTCTTT. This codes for CASSLTGYSEAFF.

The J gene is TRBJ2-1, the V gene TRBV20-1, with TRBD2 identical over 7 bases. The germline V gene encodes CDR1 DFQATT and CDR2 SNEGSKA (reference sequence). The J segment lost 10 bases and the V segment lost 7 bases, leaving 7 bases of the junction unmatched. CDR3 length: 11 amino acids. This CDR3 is CSVPGGQEQFF. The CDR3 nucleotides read TGCAGTGTACCGGGAGGACAAGAGCAGTTCTTC.

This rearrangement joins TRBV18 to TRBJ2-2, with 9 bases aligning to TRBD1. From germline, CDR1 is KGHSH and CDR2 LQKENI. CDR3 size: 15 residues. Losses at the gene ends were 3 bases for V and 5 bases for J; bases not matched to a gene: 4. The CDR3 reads CASSPNDRGTGELFF. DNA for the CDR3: TGTGCCAGCTCACCGAACGACAGGGGGACCGGGGAGCTGTTTTTT. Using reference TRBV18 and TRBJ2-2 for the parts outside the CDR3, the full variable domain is NAGVMQNPRHLVRRRGQEARLRCSPMKGHSHVYWYRQLPEEGLKFMVYLQKENIIDESGMPKERFSAEFPKEGPSILRIQQVVRGDSAAYFCASSPNDRGTGELFFGEGSRLTVL.

CDR3 nucleotide sequence: TGTGCCAGCAGTCTACAGGGCCTCTATGGCTACACCTTC. Its protein is CASSLQGLYGYTF. This chain uses TRBV6-1 with TRBJ1-2; D may be TRBD1 (6 bases). This CDR3 spans 13 amino acids. Germline V CDR1 and CDR2: MNHNS, SASEGT. The V and J ends lost 5 bases and 4 bases respectively, with 11 bases between them.

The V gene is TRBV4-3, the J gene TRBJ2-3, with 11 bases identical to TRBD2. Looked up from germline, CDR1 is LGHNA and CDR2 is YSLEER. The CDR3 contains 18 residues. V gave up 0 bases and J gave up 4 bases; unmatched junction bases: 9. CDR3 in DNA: TGCGCCAGCAGCCAAGATAGCGGGAGGGCCAAAGAGTCAGATACGCAGTATTTT. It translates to CASSQDSGRAKESDTQYF.